Listed below are T cell receptor beta chains from one sample, sequenced in a study of regulatory T cells in long-lasting Graves disease. TCRdb re-called the multiplex PCR reads with MiXCR, one entry per CDR3 protein. The repertoire consists of 600,000 to 800,000 distinct CDR3 sequences, with around 32% occurring once and the leading ten covering under 50%. Specimen: peripheral blood mononuclear cells (PBMCs), collected when the disease was refractory, from a patient treated with antithyroid drugs. All receptors derive from a female donor with Graves disease. The CDR3 runs from the conserved cysteine through the conserved F or W. Fields, in order: CDR3 protein, D gene, V gene. A D gene is named only where the DNA matches it firmly.

CASSLALRGLAGVPLSGANVLTF | TRBD2 | TRBV12-3/TRBV12-4
CASASLWRGETQYF | - | TRBV19
CASGPDRLGTEAFF | - | TRBV6-1
CAPKRGRMLSEKLFF | TRBD1 | TRBV27
CASSQDHTGSQPQHF | - | TRBV3-1
CASGWDNQNTEAFF | - | TRBV5-1
CASSQQGASRWVGNSPLHF | TRBD1 | TRBV7-2
CASSFTDAPSYEQYF | - | TRBV6-5
CASGPIPNQAGNTIYF | - | TRBV28
CASSDSGQQYEKLFF | - | TRBV2